The clone carrying this T cell receptor beta chain appeared a few times. Its specificity is not known. 13 Jbeta primers and 60 Vbeta primers were used for the PCR. Some clones are missing from TCRdb's copy, which holds only in-frame ones; the method was immunoSEQ multiplex PCR. The sample consists of more than 140,000 clones, 64% of them appearing once. With 0 bases removed from V and 0 bases from J, the gap between germline ends came to 9 bases. Germline values: CDR1 SGHVS, CDR2 FNYEAQ. The CDR3 is 15 amino acids. The sample originates from a study of cytomegalovirus exposure and HLA in healthy donors. General study points: Rarity held for most TCR sequences, but there were some public TCRs that occurred in many donors. In a later analysis, V- and J-gene trimming of beta chains associated with a DCLRE1C missense variant, replicated independently. Researchers counted roughly 160 TCR beta chains as cytomegalovirus-associated.

The chain links TRBV7-6 to TRBJ2-7; D is possibly TRBD2 (5 bases). The TCR originated in a woman in her 30s in good health and CMV-seropositive. The source material was PBMCs. CDR3 sequence reads: CASSLAPGSSYEQYF. CDR3 coding DNA: TGTGCCAGCAGCTTAGCTCCGGGAAGCTCCTACGAGCAGTACTTC.